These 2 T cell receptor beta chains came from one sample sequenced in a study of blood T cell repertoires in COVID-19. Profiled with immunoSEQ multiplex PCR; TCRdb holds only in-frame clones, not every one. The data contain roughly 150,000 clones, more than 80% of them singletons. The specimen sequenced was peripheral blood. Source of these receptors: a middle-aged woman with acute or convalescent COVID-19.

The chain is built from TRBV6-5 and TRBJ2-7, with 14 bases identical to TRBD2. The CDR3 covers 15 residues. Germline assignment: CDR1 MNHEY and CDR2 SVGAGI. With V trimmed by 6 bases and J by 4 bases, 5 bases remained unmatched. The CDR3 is CASRGGTSGRYEQYF. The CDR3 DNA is TGTGCCAGCAGGGGGGGGACTAGCGGGAGATACGAGCAGTACTTC.

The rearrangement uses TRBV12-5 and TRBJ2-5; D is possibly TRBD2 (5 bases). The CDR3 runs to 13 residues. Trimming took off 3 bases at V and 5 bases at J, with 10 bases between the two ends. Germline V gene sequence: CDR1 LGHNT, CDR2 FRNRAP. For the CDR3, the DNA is TGTGCTAGTGGTTTAGGTGGCGGGGAGACCCAGTACTTC. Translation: CASGLGGGETQYF.